The 4 T cell receptor beta chains below all came from one sample that was sequenced in a study of cytomegalovirus exposure and HLA in healthy donors. Clones were read by immunoSEQ multiplex PCR, and TCRdb kept only the in-frame ones, dropping some. Found here are some 76,000 clones, 94% of them singletons; the top ten hold roughly 3.3%. Sequencing was carried out using PBMCs. These TCRs come from a woman under 30 in good health and CMV-seropositive.

The chain employs TRBV7-3 and TRBJ2-7, with TRBD2 identical over 7 bases. CDR3 length equals 13 residues. CDR1 SGHTA and CDR2 FQGTGA come from the germline V gene. The V segment lost 2 bases and the J segment 4 bases; nucleotides outside the gene matches: 2. The CDR3 nucleotides are TGTGCCAGCAGCTTAGGGGGGGGGTACGAGCAGTACTTC. This sequence encodes CASSLGGGYEQYF. Looking up the rest from reference TRBV7-3 and TRBJ2-7 gives the full variable domain: GAGVSQTPSNKVTEKGKYVELRCDPISGHTALYWYRQSLGQGPEFLIYFQGTGAADDSGLPNDRFFAVRPEGSVSTLKIQRTERGDSAVYLCASSLGGGYEQYFGPGTRLTVT.

The chain joins TRBV4-1 to TRBJ2-7; D gene unclear. The CDR3 totals 13 residues. CDR1 is MGHRA, CDR2 YSYEKL, per germline. Trimming left V 5 bases short and J 0 bases short, with 8 bases between. CDR3 sequence: CASSGQNSYEQYF. The DNA of the CDR3 is TGCGCCAGCAGCGGTCAGAACTCCTACGAGCAGTACTTC.

The chain is built from TRBV11-3 and TRBJ2-2; D remains ambiguous. V lost 1 base and J lost 6, with 6 bases in between. The CDR3 has 13 residues. CDR1 is SGHNT and CDR2 is YENEEA in the germline V gene. The DNA for the CDR3 is TGTGCCAGCAGCTTAGGAGCCTCCGGGGAGCTGTTTTTT. Its protein is CASSLGASGELFF.

The J gene is TRBJ2-5, the V gene TRBV28, with D possibly being TRBD1 (6 bases). Trimming left V 3 bases short and J 1 base short, with 9 bases between. CDR3 size: 14 residues. Germline values: CDR1 MDHEN, CDR2 SYDVKM. As DNA, the CDR3 is TGTGCCAGCAGTTTCACAGGGAGCCAAGAGACCCAGTACTTC. Translated: CASSFTGSQETQYF. Full variable domain (rest looked up from reference TRBV28 and TRBJ2-5): DVKVTQSSRYLVKRTGEKVFLECVQDMDHENMFWYRQDPGLGLRLIYFSYDVKMKEKGDIPEGYSVSREKKERFSLILESASTNQTSMYLCASSFTGSQETQYFGPGTRLLVL.